These T cell receptor beta chains were read from a single sample in a study of CXCR3-negative and CXCR3-positive naive CD8 T cells. Using the 5' RACE reads, TCRdb records one entry per CDR3 protein without DNA. The listing contains 6,500 to 8,000 distinct CDR3 sequences. Sequencing was performed on naive CXCR3+ CD8+ T cells from blood. Receptors originate from a human donor in good health. Some clones in this sample may be carry-over from other donors' samples. The CDR3 runs from the conserved cysteine through the conserved F or W. Clone sizes are given selectively: once, few, many, or a class where the clone is expanded.

V gene: TRBV7-9; J gene: TRBJ2-4; clone size: .; CDR3 length: 13; CDR3 protein: CASSLDRANIQYF
V gene: TRBV20-1; J gene: TRBJ1-2; clone size: medium-sized; CDR3 length: 15; CDR3 protein: CSALETGKGHYGYTF
V gene: TRBV23-1; J gene: TRBJ2-5; clone size: .; CDR3 length: 17; CDR3 protein: CASSQLAGGPTEETQYF
V gene: TRBV5-4; J gene: TRBJ2-1; clone size: .; CDR3 length: 18; CDR3 protein: CASSSGLAGLVRYNEQFF
V gene: TRBV6-6; J gene: TRBJ2-7; clone size: .; CDR3 length: 16; CDR3 protein: CASRDPASGRAREQYF
V gene: TRBV30; J gene: TRBJ1-1; clone size: .; CDR3 length: 12; CDR3 protein: CAWTDSDPEAFF
V gene: TRBV7-9; J gene: TRBJ2-7; clone size: medium-sized; CDR3 length: 13; CDR3 protein: CASSTRGFYEQYF
V gene: TRBV13; J gene: TRBJ2-7; clone size: .; CDR3 length: 15; CDR3 protein: CASSFGTRSFYEQYF
V gene: TRBV27; J gene: TRBJ1-1; clone size: medium-sized; CDR3 length: 13; CDR3 protein: CASSLQGNTEAFF
V gene: TRBV3-1; J gene: TRBJ2-1; clone size: medium-sized; CDR3 length: 18; CDR3 protein: CASSQYLAGDQSYNEQFF
V gene: TRBV29-1; J gene: TRBJ2-1; clone size: medium-sized; CDR3 length: 19; CDR3 protein: CSVPMTSGRASSSYNEQFF
V gene: TRBV13; J gene: TRBJ2-5; clone size: .; CDR3 length: 16; CDR3 protein: CASSPAGDRAEETQYF
V gene: TRBV6-5; J gene: TRBJ2-1; clone size: medium-sized; CDR3 length: 15; CDR3 protein: CASSPQDTAYNEQFF
V gene: TRBV4-3; J gene: TRBJ2-5; clone size: .; CDR3 length: 16; CDR3 protein: CASSPATGGPIETQYF
V gene: TRBV27; J gene: TRBJ2-1; clone size: medium-sized; CDR3 length: 17; CDR3 protein: CASSLIGGSSSYNEQFF
V gene: TRBV20-1; J gene: TRBJ2-3; clone size: .; CDR3 length: 11; CDR3 protein: CSATPADTQYF
V gene: TRBV24-1; J gene: TRBJ2-7; clone size: .; CDR3 length: 11; CDR3 protein: CATSDGLEQYF
V gene: TRBV20-1; J gene: TRBJ2-7; clone size: .; CDR3 length: 15; CDR3 protein: CSAIGQGEPSYEQYF
V gene: TRBV20-1; J gene: TRBJ1-1; clone size: .; CDR3 length: 11; CDR3 protein: CSASDRVEAFF
V gene: TRBV20-1; J gene: TRBJ2-1; clone size: medium-sized; CDR3 length: 14; CDR3 protein: CSAREAGGYNEQFF
V gene: TRBV5-1; J gene: TRBJ2-1; clone size: medium-sized; CDR3 length: 18; CDR3 protein: CASSLRPAAGGTYNEQFF
V gene: TRBV7-9; J gene: TRBJ2-3; clone size: .; CDR3 length: 13; CDR3 protein: CASSRPDADTQYF
V gene: TRBV7-2; J gene: TRBJ2-3; clone size: .; CDR3 length: 15; CDR3 protein: CASSQLAGGPDTQYF
V gene: TRBV29-1; J gene: TRBJ2-1; clone size: .; CDR3 length: 13; CDR3 protein: CSVGGGLVNEQFF
V gene: TRBV7-2; J gene: TRBJ2-7; clone size: medium-sized; CDR3 length: 16; CDR3 protein: CASSYELGQGTREQYF
V gene: TRBV7-6; J gene: TRBJ2-7; clone size: medium-sized; CDR3 length: 16; CDR3 protein: CASSSRLAGDPYEQYF
V gene: TRBV3-1; J gene: TRBJ2-5; clone size: medium-sized; CDR3 length: 19; CDR3 protein: CASSQDAGTSGRRQETQYF
V gene: TRBV11-3; J gene: TRBJ2-7; clone size: .; CDR3 length: 13; CDR3 protein: CASRFSRSYEQYF
V gene: TRBV6-5; J gene: TRBJ2-1; clone size: .; CDR3 length: 17; CDR3 protein: CASKGESGPHPYNEQFF
V gene: TRBV7-9; J gene: TRBJ1-1; clone size: .; CDR3 length: 14; CDR3 protein: CASSRAVRRPEAFF
V gene: TRBV28; J gene: TRBJ2-1; clone size: .; CDR3 length: 17; CDR3 protein: CASRLTPIPGLGFEQFF
V gene: TRBV29-1; J gene: TRBJ2-7; clone size: .; CDR3 length: 14; CDR3 protein: CSVEDAGGLYEQYF
V gene: TRBV4-1; J gene: TRBJ2-7; clone size: medium-sized; CDR3 length: 14; CDR3 protein: CASSQVDGGSEQYF